This TCR beta chain was captured by sequencing in a study of blood T cell repertoires in COVID-19. Study summary: PBMCs, B-cell-depleted T cells, or T cells provided the cDNA or gDNA that made up the material.

This CDR3 spans 16 amino acids. Germline V gives CDR1 LGHNA, CDR2 YSLEER. The J segment lost 5 bases and the V segment lost 3 bases, leaving 6 bases of the junction unmatched. The authors' processing: Estimates of nucleated cell counts were drawn from the amplification of reference gene primers. The method was immunoSEQ multiplex PCR; TCRdb's version includes in-frame clones alone and lacks a portion of them. For V, J and clone size, that table is used; D and trimming come from the DNA. The sample lists around 260,000 clones, approximately 91% occurring once. Seattle patient enrollment occurred during active infection, with longitudinal follow-up thereafter.

The chain carries TRBV4-3 and TRBJ2-2, with 10 bases that match TRBD1. This clonotype originated in a person aged 18-35 years with COVID-19, enrolled during active disease. The sample was peripheral blood. CDR3 in DNA: TGCGCCAGCAGCCACTACCGGGACAGGGGAACCGGGGAGCTGTTTTTT. Protein: CASSHYRDRGTGELFF.